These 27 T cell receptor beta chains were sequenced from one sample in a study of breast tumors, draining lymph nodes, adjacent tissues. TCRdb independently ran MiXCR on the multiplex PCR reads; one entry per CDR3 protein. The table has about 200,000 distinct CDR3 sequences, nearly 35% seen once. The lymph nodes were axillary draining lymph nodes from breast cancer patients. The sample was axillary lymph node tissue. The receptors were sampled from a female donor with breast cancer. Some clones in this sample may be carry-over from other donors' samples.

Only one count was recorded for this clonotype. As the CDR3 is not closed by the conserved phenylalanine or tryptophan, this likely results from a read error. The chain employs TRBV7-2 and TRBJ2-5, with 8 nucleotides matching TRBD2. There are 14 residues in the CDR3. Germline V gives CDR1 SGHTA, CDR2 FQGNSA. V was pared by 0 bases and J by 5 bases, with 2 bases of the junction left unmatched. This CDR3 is CASSLAGGGETQYL. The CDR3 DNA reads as TGTGCCAGCAGCTTAGCGGGCGGGGGGGAGACCCAGTACCTC.

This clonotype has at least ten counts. CDR3 sequence: CSFSGSTYEQYF. In DNA form, the CDR3 reads TGCAGCTTTAGCGGGAGCACCTACGAGCAGTACTTC. The chain has TRBV29-1 and TRBJ2-7; 9 nucleotides line up with TRBD2. V shed 8 bases and J 2 bases; nucleotides not matched to a gene: 4. This CDR3 is built from 12 residues. The germline V gene encodes CDR1 SQVTM and CDR2 ANQGSEA.

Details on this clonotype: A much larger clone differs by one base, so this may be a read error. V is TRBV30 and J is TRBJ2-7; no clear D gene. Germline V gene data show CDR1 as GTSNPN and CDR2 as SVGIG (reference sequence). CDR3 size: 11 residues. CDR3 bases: TGTGCCTGGGGTGTTAGCCCTGAGCAGTACTTC. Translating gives CAWGVSPEQYF.

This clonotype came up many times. The CDR3 DNA reads TGTGCCTGGGGGAACGGGGAGCTGTTTTTT. Amino acid sequence: CAWGNGELFF. The chain employs TRBV30 and TRBJ2-2; no definite D call. Trimming pared 5 bases from V and 7 bases from J, leaving 5 bases between. This CDR3 contains 10 residues. The V gene's germline CDR1 is GTSNPN and CDR2 SVGIG (reference sequence).

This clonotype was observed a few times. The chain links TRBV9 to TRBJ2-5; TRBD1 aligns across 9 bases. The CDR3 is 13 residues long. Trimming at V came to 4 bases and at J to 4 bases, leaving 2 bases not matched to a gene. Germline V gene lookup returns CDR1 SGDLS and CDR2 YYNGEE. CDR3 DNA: TGTGCCAGCAGCAGGGGACAGGGAGAGACCCAGTACTTC. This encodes CASSRGQGETQYF.

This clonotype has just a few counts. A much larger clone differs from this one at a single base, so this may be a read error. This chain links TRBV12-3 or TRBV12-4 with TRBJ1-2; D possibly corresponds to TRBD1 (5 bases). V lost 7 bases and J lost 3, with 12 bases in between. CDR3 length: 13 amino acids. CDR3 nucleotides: TGTGCCAGCACCTTCGGGGGGTACTATGGCTACACCTTC. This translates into CASTFGGYYGYTF.

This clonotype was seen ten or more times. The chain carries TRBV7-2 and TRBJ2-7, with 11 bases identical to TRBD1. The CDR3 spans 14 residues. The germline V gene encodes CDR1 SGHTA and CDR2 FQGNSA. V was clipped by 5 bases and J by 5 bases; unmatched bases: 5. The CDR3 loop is CASSTRTGGNEQYF. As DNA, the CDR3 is TGTGCCAGCAGCACCCGGACAGGGGGCAACGAGCAGTACTTC.

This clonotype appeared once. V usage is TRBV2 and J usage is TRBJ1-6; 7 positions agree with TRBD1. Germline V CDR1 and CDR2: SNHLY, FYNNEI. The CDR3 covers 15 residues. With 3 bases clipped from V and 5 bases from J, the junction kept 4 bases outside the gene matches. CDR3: CASSEQGVDNSPLHF. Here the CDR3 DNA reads TGTGCCAGCAGTGAGCAGGGGGTAGATAATTCACCCCTCCACTTT.

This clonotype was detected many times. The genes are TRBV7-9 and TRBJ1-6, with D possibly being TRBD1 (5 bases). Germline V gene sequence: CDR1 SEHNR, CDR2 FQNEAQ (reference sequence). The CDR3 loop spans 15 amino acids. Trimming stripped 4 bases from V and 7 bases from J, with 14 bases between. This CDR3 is CASSSGGGANSPLHF. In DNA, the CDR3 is TGTGCCAGCAGCTCAGGTGGCGGGGCCAATTCACCCCTCCACTTT. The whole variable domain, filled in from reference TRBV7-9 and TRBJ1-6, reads DTGVSQNPRHKITKRGQNVTFRCDPISEHNRLYWYRQTLGQGPEFLTYFQNEAQLEKSRLLSDRFSAERPKGSFSTLEIQRTEQGDSAMYLCASSSGGGANSPLHFGNGTRLTVT.

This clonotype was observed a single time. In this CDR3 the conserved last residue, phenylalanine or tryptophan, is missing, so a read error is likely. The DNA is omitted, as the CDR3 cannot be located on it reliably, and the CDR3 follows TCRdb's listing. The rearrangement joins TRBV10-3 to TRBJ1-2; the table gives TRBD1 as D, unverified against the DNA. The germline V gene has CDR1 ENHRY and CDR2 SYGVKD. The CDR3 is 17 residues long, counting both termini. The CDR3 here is CAISVADWVFENYGYAL.

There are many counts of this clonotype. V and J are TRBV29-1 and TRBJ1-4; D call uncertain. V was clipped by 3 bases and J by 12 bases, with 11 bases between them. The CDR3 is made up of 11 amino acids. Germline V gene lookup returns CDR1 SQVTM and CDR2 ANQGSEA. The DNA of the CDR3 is TGCAGCGTTGAGGTACTGGATCAACTGTTTTTT. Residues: CSVEVLDQLFF.

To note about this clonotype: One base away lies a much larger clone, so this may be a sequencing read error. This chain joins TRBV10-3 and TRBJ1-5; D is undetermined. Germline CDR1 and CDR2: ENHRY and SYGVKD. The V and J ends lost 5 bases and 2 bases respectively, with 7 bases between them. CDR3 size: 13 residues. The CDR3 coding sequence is TGTGCCATCAGTTTTTGGGGCAATCAGCCCCAGCATTTT. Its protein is CAISFWGNQPQHF.

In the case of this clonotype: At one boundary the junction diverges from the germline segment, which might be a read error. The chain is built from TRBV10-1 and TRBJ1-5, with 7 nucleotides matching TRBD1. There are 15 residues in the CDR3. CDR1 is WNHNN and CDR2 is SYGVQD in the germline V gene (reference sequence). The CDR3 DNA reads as TGCGCCAGCGTCCGGCCCCAGGGGGACCAACCAGCCCCAGCATTT. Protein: CASVRPQGDQPAPAF.

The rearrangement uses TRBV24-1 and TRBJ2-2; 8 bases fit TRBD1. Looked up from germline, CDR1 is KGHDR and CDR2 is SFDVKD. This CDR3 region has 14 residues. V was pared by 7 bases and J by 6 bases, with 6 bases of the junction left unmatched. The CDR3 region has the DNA TGTGCCACCAGCGACCTGACAGGGGCCGGGGAGCTGTTTTTT. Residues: CATSDLTGAGELFF.

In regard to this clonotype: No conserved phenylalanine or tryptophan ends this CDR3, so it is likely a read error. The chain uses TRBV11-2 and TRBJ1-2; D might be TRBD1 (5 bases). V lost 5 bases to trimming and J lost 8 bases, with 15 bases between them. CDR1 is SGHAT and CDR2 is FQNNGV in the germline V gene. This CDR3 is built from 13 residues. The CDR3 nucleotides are TGTGCCAGCAGCCCTGGGACTTCCACGGGCTACACCCTC. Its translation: CASSPGTSTGYTL.

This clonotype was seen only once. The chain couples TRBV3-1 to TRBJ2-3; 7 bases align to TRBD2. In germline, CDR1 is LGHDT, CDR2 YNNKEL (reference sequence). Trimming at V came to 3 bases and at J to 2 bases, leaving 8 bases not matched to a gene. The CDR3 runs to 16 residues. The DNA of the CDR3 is TGTGCCAGCAGCCAGGCCTCAGCGGGGTCCACAGATACGCAGTATTTT. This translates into CASSQASAGSTDTQYF.

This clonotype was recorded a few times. CDR3 region: CASSLTVRTSGRLGTGELFF. CDR3 DNA sequence: TGTGCCAGCAGTCTTACGGTCAGGACTAGCGGTCGCTTGGGCACCGGGGAGCTGTTTTTT. The V gene is TRBV28, the J gene TRBJ2-2; 10 bases fit TRBD2. This CDR3 comprises 20 residues. Germline trimming cut 5 bases from V and 4 bases from J; bases unmatched to any gene: 19. CDR1 MDHEN and CDR2 SYDVKM come from the germline V gene.

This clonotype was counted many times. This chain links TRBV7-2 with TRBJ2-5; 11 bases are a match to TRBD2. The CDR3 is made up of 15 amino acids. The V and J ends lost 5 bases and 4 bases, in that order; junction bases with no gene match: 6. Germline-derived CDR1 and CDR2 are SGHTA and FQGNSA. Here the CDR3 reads CASSTVAGGGETQYF. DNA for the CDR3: TGTGCCAGCAGCACCGTAGCGGGAGGGGGAGAGACCCAGTACTTC.

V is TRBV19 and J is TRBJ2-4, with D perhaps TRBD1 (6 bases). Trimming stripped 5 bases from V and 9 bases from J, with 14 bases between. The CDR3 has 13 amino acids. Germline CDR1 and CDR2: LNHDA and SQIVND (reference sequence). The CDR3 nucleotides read TGTGCCAGTAGTTTAAATAAACAGGGCATTCAGTACTTC. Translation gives CASSLNKQGIQYF.

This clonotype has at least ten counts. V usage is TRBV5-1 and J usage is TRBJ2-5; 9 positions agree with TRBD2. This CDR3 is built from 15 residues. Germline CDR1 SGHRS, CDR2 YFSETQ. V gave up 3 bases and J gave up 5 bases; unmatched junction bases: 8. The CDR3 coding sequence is TGCGCCAGCAGCTACACCGGGACTAGCATGGAGACCCAGTACTTC. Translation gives CASSYTGTSMETQYF. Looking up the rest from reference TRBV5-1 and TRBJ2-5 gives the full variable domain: KAGVTQTPRYLIKTRGQQVTLSCSPISGHRSVSWYQQTPGQGLQFLFEYFSETQRNKGNFPGRFSGRQFSNSRSEMNVSTLELGDSALYLCASSYTGTSMETQYFGPGTRLLVL.

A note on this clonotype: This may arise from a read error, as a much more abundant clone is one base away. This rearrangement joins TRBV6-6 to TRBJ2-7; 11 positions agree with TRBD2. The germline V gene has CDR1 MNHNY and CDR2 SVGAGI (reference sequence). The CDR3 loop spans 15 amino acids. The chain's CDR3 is CASTYSLAGGHEQCF. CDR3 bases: TGTGCCAGCACCTACTCGTTAGCGGGGGGGCACGAGCAGTGCTTC.

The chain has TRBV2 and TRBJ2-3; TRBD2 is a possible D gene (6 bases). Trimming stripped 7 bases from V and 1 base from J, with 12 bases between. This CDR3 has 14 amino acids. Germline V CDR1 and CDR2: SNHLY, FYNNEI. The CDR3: CASKIGTGTDTQYF. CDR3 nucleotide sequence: TGTGCCAGCAAGATAGGGACTGGCACAGATACGCAGTATTTT.

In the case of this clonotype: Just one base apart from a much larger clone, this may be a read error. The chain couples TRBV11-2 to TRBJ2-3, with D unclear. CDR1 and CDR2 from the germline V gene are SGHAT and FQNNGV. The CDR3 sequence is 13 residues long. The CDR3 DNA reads TGTGCCAGCAGTTGGGTCGGCACAGCTACGCAGTATTTT. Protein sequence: CASSWVGTATQYF.

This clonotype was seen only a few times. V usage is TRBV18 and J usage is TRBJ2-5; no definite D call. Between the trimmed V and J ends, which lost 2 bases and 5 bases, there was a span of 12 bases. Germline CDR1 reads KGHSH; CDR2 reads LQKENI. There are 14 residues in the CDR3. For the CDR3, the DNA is TGTGCCAGCTCACCAACACAGATTCTCGAGACCCAGTACTTC. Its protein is CASSPTQILETQYF.

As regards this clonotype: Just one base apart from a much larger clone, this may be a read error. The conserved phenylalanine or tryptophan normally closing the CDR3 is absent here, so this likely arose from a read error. The CDR3 reads CAITWDSTNYGYTL. CDR3 nucleotide sequence: TGTGCCATCACTTGGGACAGCACTAACTATGGCTACACCCTC. The chain uses TRBV10-3 and TRBJ1-2; the match to TRBD1 covers 7 bases. The CDR3 is 14 residues long. Germline V gene sequence: CDR1 ENHRY, CDR2 SYGVKD. With 7 bases clipped from V and 0 bases from J, the junction kept 5 bases outside the gene matches.

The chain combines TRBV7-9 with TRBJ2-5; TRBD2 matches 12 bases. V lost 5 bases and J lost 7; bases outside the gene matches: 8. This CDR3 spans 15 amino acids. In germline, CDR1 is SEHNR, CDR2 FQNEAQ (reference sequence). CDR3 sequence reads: CASSPKTSGGGTQYF. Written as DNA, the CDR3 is TGTGCCAGCAGCCCGAAGACTAGCGGGGGCGGGACCCAGTACTTC.

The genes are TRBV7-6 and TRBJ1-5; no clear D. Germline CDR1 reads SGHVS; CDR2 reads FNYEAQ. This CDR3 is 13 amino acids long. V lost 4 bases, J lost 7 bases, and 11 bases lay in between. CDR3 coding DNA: TGTGCCAGCAGCTCCTACAATGAGCAGCCCCAGCATTTT. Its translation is CASSSYNEQPQHF.